This T cell receptor (beta chain) was observed in a study of blood T cells in healthy people across ages (dated by TCRdb to between 2014 and 2017). Regarding the study in general: In model experiments, template switching captured roughly one uniquely barcoded TCR beta cDNA molecule for every two T cells. The study measured age-related changes in TCR beta repertoire diversity using deep sequencing normalized with unique cDNA molecular identifiers. The donors were split into four age groups: young (average 16 years), middle-aged (over 35), aged (roughly 65) and long-lived (roughly 88). To avoid experimental bias, donors of different ages were distributed randomly across sequencing lanes. The study analyzed two additional independent replicas of 1 million unique cDNA reads from the same blood draw for two donors, one aged 18 to 29 and one aged 80 or older.

Systemically healthy Caucasian individuals from Russia, approximately 39 in total and aged about 6 to 100 years, were included as donors. Around 10 milliliters of peripheral blood were collected from each donor into EDTA-treated Vacutainer tubes. Ficoll-Paque density-gradient centrifugation was used to isolate PBMCs, with at least 6 million per sample. Trizol reagent was used to extract total RNA from PBMCs, with at least 5.5 micrograms per sample. For every donor, an aliquot of PBMCs went through flow cytometry to measure the percentages of naive CD45RAhigh/CD27high T cells. In regard to this clonotype: Its antigen has not been determined. No base qualities exist here, and no much larger clone lies one base off it.

Libraries were prepared through 5' RACE. Sequenced using an Illumina HiSeq 2500. The second PCR ran for about 6 to 11 cycles and used a J-beta primer mix along with a sample-barcoded 5' primer. A template-switch 5' adaptor carrying 12 random nucleotides introduced a unique molecular identifier onto each TCR beta cDNA molecule. At least 3 million CDR3-containing paired-end reads were obtained from each sample. First-strand cDNA synthesis was performed from all RNA using the Mint cDNA synthesis kit, with priming by a TRBC-specific oligonucleotide. All cDNA was treated with uracil-DNA glycosylase and then went through a first 18-cycle PCR with the universal primers M1SS and BC2_uni_R. The authors' pipeline ran thus. Normalization of each sample was performed by random selection of 1 million high-quality reads, each carrying a distinct molecular identifier. Reads with shared molecular identifiers were discarded instead of being binned into consensus sequences. MiTCR, run with a Q25 quality threshold and the strictest error-elimination algorithm, handled CDR3 identification, clonotype clustering and error correction. Lower-bound total TCR beta diversity was estimated with a nonparametric unseen species model using Euler transformation. The public reads were reanalyzed by TCRdb: fastp trimming at Q25, MiXCR alignment, in-frame beta chains only. Every entry covers one CDR3 protein and lists the most common genes and DNA from its rows. What appears here as the V and J calls and clone size reflects TCRdb's work, not the paper's. This sample lists about 970,000 distinct CDR3 sequences; roughly 51% were detected once. The ten largest clones capture 20% to 25% of the sample.

What the research found in general, with its limitations: As age increased, observed TCR beta diversity per million T cells dropped in a roughly linear way, and a significant reduction was already evident by age 40. Conclusive comparison of naive and antigen-experienced compartments was prevented by the profiling of bulk unsorted PBMCs. There was a strong correlation between observed TCR beta diversity and the percentage of naive T cells measured by flow cytometry. Estimates of total diversity from one million sequenced T cells were regarded as lower bounds and underestimates. Compared with the aged group, the long-lived group had more naive CD4+ T cells, fewer expanded clones and increased TCR diversity, a pattern suggesting age selection. Because donor CMV infection status was unknown, age-related changes in expanded clonotypes were potentially confounded.

Material: blood. This sequence originates from an older woman in good health.

The nucleotide sequence is TGTGCCAGTAGTATAGCAGGGGGCGGGTTTCAGCCCCAGCATTTT. Translation gives CASSIAGGGFQPQHF. This chain joins TRBV19 to TRBJ1-5, with TRBD1 identical over 8 junction bases. From cysteine to phenylalanine, the CDR3 is 15 amino acids long. Of the read, only the CDR3 DNA is kept; its 45 bases are in frame from base 1. Trimming leaves V shorter by 1 base and J shorter by 6 bases, with the junction holding 5 bases beyond the gene matches. The germline V gene (reference sequence) gives CDR1 as LNHDA and CDR2 as SQIVND.